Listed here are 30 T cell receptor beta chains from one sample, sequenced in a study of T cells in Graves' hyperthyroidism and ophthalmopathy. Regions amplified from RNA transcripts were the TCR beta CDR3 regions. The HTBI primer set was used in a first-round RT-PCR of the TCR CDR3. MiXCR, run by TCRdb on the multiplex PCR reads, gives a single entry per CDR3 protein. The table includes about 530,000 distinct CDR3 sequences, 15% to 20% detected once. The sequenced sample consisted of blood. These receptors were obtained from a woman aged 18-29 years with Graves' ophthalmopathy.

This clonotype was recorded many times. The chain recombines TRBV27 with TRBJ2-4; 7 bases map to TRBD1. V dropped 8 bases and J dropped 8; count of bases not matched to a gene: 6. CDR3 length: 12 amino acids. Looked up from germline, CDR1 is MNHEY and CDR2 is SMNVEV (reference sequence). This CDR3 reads CASGRTGYIQYF. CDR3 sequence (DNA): TGTGCCAGCGGACGGACAGGTTACATTCAGTACTTC.

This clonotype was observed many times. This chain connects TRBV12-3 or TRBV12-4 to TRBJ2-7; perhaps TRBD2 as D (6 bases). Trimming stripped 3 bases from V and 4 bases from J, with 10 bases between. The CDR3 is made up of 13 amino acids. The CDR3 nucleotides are TGTGCCAGCAGTTTCTTGGGGGGATACGAGCAGTACTTC. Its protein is CASSFLGGYEQYF.

The CDR3 here is CASSIPGTGDTEAFF. CDR3 DNA sequence: TGTGCCAGTAGTATTCCGGGGACAGGAGACACTGAAGCTTTCTTT. The chain links TRBV19 to TRBJ1-1; TRBD1 matches at 8 bases. Germline V gene data show CDR1 as LNHDA and CDR2 as SQIVND (reference sequence). V was pared by 3 bases and J by 3 bases, with 6 bases of the junction left unmatched. The CDR3 is 15 residues long.

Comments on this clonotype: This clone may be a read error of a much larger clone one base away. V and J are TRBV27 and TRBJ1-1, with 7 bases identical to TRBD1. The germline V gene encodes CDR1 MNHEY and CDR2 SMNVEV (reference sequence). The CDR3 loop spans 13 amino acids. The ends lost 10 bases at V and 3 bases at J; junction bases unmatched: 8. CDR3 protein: CANRPGQHTEAFF. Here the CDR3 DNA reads TGTGCCAACAGGCCGGGACAGCACACTGAAGCTTTCTTT.

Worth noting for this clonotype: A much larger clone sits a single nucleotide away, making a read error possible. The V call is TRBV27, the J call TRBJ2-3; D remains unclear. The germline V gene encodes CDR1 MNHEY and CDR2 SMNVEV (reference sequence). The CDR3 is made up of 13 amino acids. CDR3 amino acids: CACSMTSTDTQYF. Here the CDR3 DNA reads TGTGCCTGCAGTATGACTAGCACAGATACGCAGTATTTT.

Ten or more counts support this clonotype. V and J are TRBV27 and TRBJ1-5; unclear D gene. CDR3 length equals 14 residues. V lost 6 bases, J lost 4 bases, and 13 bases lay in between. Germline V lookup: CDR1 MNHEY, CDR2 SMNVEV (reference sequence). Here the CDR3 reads CASRGLSRNQPQHF. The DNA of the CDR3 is TGTGCCAGCAGAGGGTTATCTAGGAATCAGCCCCAGCATTTT.

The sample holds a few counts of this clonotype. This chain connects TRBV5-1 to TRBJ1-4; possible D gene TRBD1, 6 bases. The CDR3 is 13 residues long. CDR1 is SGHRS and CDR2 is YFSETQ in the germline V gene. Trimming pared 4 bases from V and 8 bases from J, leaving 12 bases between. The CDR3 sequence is CASSDTGNEKLFF. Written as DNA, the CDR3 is TGCGCCAGCAGCGACACAGGGAACGAAAAACTGTTTTTT.

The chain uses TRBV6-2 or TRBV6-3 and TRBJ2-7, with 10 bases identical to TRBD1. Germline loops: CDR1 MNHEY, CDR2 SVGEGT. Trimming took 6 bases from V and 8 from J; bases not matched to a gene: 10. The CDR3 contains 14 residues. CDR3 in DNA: TGTGCCAGCAGGACCGGGACAGGGGCCAGTAAGCAGTACTTC. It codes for CASRTGTGASKQYF.

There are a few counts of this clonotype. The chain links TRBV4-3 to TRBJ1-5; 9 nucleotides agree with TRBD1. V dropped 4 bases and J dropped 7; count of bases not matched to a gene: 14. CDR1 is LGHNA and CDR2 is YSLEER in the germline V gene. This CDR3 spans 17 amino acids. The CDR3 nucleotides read TGCGCCAGCAGCCTAGTACCAAACAGGGGGCCGAGCCAGCCCCAGCATTTT. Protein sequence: CASSLVPNRGPSQPQHF.

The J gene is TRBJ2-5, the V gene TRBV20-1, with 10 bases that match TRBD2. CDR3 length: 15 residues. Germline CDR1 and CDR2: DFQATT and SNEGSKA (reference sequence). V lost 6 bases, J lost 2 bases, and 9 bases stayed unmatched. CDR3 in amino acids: CSAKRLAGQQETQYF. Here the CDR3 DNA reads TGCAGTGCCAAGCGACTAGCGGGCCAACAAGAGACCCAGTACTTC.

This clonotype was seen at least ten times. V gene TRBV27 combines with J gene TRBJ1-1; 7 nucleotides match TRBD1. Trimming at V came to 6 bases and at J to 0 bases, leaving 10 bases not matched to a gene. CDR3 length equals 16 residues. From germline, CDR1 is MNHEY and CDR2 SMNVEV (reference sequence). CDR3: CASSQTPQGMNTEAFF. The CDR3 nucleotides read TGTGCCAGCAGCCAAACCCCACAGGGGATGAACACTGAAGCTTTCTTT.

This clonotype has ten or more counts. In nucleotides, the CDR3 is TGTGCCAGCAGCTCCCTTGGGGGCTATGGCTACACCTTC. Residues: CASSSLGGYGYTF. The V and J genes are TRBV7-3 and TRBJ1-2; D possibly corresponds to TRBD1 (5 bases). The germline CDR1 and CDR2 sequences are SGHTA and FQGTGA. There are 13 residues in the CDR3. Deletions cut 4 bases from V and 4 bases from J, with 10 bases between.

The CDR3 protein is CASSITGTVFGGELFF. DNA for the CDR3: TGTGCCAGCAGCATTACCGGGACGGTCTTCGGCGGGGAGCTGTTTTTT. V and J are TRBV11-1 and TRBJ2-2; possibly TRBD1 or TRBD2 for D (5 bases each). Deletions cut 5 bases from V and 7 bases from J, with 20 bases between. Germline CDR1 reads SGHAT; CDR2 reads FQDESV (reference sequence). CDR3 length: 16 residues.

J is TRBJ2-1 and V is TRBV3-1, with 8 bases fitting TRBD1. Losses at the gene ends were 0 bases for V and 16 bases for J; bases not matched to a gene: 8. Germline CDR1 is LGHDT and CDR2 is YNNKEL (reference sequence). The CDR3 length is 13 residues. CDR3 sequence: CASSQDTTGDRFF. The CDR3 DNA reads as TGTGCCAGCAGCCAAGATACGACAGGGGATCGTTTCTTC.

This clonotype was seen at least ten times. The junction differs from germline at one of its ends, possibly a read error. The CDR3 coding sequence is TGTGCTAGCAGCTTATTGGGGGCCTACAATGAGCAGTTCTTC. Its protein is CASSLLGAYNEQFF. The chain joins TRBV7-7 to TRBJ2-1, with D tentatively TRBD1 or TRBD2 (5 bases each). The CDR3 consists of 14 residues. Germline V gene lookup returns CDR1 SSHAT and CDR2 FNYEAQ (reference sequence).

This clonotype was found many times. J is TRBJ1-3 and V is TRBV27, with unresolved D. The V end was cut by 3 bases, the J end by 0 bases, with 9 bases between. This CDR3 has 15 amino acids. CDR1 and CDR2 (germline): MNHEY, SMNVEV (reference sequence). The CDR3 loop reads CASSFSSLSGNTIYF. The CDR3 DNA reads TGTGCCAGCAGTTTCTCCTCACTCTCTGGAAACACCATATATTTT.

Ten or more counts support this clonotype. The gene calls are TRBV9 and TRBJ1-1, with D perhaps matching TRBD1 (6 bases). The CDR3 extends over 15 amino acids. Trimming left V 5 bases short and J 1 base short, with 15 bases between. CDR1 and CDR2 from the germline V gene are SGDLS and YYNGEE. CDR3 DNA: TGTGCCAGCAGTCGGGACACCCTATCGAACACTGAAGCTTTCTTT. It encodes CASSRDTLSNTEAFF.

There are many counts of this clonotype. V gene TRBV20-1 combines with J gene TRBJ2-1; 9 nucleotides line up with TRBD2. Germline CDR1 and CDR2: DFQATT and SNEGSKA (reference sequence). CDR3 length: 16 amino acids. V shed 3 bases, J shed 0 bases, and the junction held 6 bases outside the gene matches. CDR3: CSASNLAGSSYNEQFF. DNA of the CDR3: TGCAGTGCTAGTAACCTAGCGGGGAGCTCCTACAATGAGCAGTTCTTC.

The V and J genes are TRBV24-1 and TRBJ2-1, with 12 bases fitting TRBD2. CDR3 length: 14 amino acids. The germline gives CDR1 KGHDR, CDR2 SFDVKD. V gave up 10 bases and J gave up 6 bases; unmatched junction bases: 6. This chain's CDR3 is CATGSSGGVNEQFF. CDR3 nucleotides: TGTGCCACGGGGTCTAGCGGGGGGGTCAATGAGCAGTTCTTC.

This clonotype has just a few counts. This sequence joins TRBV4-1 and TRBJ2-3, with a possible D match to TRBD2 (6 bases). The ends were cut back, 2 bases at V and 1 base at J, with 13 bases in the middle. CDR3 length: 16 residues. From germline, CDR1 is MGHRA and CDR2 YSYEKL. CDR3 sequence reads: CASSQMGEAGTDTQYF. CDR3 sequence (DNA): TGCGCCAGCAGCCAAATGGGGGAGGCTGGCACAGATACGCAGTATTTT.

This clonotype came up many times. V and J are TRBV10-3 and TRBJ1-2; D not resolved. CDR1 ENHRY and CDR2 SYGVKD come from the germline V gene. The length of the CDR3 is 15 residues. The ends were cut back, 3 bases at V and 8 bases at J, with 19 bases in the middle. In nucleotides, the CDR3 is TGTGCCATCAGTGAAGGAGAGGAACGGCCTAAGGGCTACACCTTC. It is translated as CAISEGEERPKGYTF.

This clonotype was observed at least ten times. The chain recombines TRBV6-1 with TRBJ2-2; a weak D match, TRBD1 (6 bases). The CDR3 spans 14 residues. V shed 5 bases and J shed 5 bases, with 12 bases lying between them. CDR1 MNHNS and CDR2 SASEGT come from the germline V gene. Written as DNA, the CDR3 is TGTGCCAGCAGTTTGTACAGGGAAACCGGGGAGCTGTTTTTT. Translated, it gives CASSLYRETGELFF.

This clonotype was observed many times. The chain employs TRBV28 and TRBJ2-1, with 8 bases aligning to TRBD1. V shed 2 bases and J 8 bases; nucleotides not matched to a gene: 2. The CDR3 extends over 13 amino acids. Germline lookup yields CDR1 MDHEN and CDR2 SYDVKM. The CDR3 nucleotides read TGTGCCAGCAGTTTAGCAGGGGGCTATGAGCAGTTCTTC. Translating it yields CASSLAGGYEQFF.

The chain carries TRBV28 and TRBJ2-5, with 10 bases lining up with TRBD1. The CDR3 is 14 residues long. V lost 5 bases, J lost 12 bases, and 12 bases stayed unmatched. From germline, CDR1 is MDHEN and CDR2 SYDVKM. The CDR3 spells CASSTSGQGSMEYF. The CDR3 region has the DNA TGTGCCAGCAGTACCTCGGGACAGGGGAGCATGGAGTACTTC.

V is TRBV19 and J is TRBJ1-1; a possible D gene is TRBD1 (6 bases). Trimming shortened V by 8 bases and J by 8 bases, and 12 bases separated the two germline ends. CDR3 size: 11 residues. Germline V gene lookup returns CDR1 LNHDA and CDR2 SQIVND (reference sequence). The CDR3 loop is CASGLGQEAFF. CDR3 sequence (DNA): TGTGCCAGTGGATTAGGACAGGAAGCTTTCTTT.

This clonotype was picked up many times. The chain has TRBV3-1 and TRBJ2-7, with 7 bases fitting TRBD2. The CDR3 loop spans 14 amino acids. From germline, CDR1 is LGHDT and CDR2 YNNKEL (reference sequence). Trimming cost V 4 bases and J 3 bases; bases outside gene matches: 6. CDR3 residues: CASSRAGTYYEQYF. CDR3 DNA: TGTGCCAGCAGCCGAGCGGGGACTTACTACGAGCAGTACTTC.

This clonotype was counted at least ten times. The CDR3 loop is CASSMMANYGYTF. DNA of the CDR3: TGTGCCAGCAGCATGATGGCTAACTATGGCTACACCTTC. The rearrangement uses TRBV11-2 and TRBJ1-2, with D uncertain. V was shortened by 5 bases and J by 0 bases, with 7 bases between the two germline ends. Germline values: CDR1 SGHAT, CDR2 FQNNGV. This CDR3 region has 13 residues.

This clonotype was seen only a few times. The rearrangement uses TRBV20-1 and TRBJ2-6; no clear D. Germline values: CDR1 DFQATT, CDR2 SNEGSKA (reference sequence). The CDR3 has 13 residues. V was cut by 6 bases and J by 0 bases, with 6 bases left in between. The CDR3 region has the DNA TGCAGTGCCCAGCACTCTGGGGCCAACGTCCTGACTTTC. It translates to CSAQHSGANVLTF.

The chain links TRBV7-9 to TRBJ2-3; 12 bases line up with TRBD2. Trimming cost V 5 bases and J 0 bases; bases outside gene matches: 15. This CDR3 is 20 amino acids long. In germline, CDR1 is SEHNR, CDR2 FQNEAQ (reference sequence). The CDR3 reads CASSPLGGGLAGKSTDTQYF. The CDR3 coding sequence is TGTGCCAGCAGCCCCCTCGGGGGTGGACTAGCGGGAAAGAGCACAGATACGCAGTATTTT.

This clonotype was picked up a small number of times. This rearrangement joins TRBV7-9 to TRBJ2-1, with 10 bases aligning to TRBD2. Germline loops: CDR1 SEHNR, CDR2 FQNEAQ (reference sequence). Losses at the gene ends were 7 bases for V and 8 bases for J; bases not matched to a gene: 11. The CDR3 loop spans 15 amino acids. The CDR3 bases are TGTGCCAGCACCCCATCTAGCGGGAGTATCTATGAGCAGTTCTTC. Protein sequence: CASTPSSGSIYEQFF.